The T cell receptor (beta chain) under discussion was sequenced for a study of T cells in Graves' hyperthyroidism and ophthalmopathy. As for the study in general: Peripheral blood collection took place at initial diagnosis, before any treatment. Study observations and caveats: Stable hyperthyroidism was separated from ophthalmopathy by a model based on 13 V-J features.

At least 3 on the Clinical Activity Score was recorded for ophthalmopathy patients, who also had NOSPECS grade at least 4 and duration under 3 months. The diagnoses drew upon clinical symptoms, serum thyroxine and TRAb, thyroid ultrasound and orbital computed tomography. This clonotype was counted ten times or more. Its target is not known. It was RNA transcripts that yielded the amplified TCR beta CDR3 regions. First-round RT-PCR of the TCR CDR3 relied on the HTBI primer set. Via MiXCR, TCRdb re-called the multiplex PCR reads, giving one row per CDR3 protein. Counted here are approximately 520,000 distinct CDR3 sequences, around a quarter occurring once; the ten biggest clones make up 11%. This CDR3 contains 15 residues. V lost 7 bases to trimming and J lost 6 bases; unmatched junction nucleotides: 14. CDR1 is DFQATT and CDR2 is SNEGSKA in the germline V gene (reference sequence).

The sequence came from a woman in her twenties or thirties with Graves' ophthalmopathy. The genes are TRBV20-1 and TRBJ1-5, with TRBD1 matching 8 bases. The sequenced material came from blood. In nucleotides, the CDR3 is TGCAGTGTAGAAGGGGCTGGACAGGGCTTTCAGCCCCAGCATTTT. Its translation: CSVEGAGQGFQPQHF.